The subject of this entry is one TCR beta chain. These data are taken from a study of CD8 T cells in Susac syndrome. With 4 bases clipped from V and 5 bases from J, the junction kept 10 bases outside the gene matches. The germline V gene encodes CDR1 LNHDA and CDR2 SQIVND (reference sequence). CDR3 length: 15 amino acids. It was with random hexamers that 0.5 to 1 ug RNA was reverse transcribed. MiXCR was run by TCRdb on the immunoSEQ multiplex PCR reads, yielding one entry per CDR3 protein. The data show 330,000 or so distinct CDR3 sequences, almost 85% seen once. V usage is TRBV19 and J usage is TRBJ1-2, with 7 bases aligning to TRBD1. This receptor was taken from a human donor with multiple sclerosis. Sequenced material: CD8+ T cells from PBMCs. The chain's CDR3 is CASSTRDRLLYGYTF. CDR3 DNA sequence: TGTGCCAGTAGTACCCGGGACAGACTTCTTTATGGCTACACCTTC.